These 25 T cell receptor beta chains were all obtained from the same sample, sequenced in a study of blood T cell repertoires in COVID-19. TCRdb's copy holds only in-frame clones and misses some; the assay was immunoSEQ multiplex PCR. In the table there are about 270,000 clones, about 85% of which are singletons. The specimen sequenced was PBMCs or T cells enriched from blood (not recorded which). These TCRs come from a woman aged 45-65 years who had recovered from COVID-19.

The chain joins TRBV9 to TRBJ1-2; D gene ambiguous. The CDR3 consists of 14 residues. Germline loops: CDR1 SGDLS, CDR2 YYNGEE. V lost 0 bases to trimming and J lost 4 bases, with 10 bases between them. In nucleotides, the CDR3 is TGTGCCAGCAGCGTAGGACCTGGGAGCTATGGCTACACCTTC. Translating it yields CASSVGPGSYGYTF.

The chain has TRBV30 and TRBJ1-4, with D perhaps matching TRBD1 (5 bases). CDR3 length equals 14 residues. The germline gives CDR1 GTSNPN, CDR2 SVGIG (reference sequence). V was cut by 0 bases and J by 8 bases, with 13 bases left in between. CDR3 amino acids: CAWSVLARGEKLFF. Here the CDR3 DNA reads TGTGCCTGGAGTGTACTCGCGCGGGGCGAAAAACTGTTTTTT.

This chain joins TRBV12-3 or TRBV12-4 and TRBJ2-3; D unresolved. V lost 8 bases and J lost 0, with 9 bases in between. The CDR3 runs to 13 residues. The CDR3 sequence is CASGGSSTDTQYF. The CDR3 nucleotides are TGTGCCAGCGGTGGCTCTAGCACAGATACGCAGTATTTT.

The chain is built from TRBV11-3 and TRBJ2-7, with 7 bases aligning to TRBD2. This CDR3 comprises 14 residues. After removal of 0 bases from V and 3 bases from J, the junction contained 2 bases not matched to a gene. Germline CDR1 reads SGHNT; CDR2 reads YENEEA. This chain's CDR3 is CASSLDTGGYEQYF. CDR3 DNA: TGTGCCAGCAGCTTAGATACGGGGGGCTACGAGCAGTACTTC.

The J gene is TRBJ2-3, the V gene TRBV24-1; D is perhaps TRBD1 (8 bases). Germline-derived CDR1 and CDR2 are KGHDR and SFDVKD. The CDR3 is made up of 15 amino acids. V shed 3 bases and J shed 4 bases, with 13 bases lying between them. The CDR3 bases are TGTGCCACCAGTGATCGACAGGGGAGGGCAGATACGCAGTATTTT. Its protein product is CATSDRQGRADTQYF.

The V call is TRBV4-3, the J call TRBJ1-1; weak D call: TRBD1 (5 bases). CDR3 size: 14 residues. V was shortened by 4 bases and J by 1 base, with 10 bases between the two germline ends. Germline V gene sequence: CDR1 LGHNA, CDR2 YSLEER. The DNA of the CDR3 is TGCGCCAGCAGCCCGGACACCTGGAACACTGAAGCTTTCTTT. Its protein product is CASSPDTWNTEAFF.

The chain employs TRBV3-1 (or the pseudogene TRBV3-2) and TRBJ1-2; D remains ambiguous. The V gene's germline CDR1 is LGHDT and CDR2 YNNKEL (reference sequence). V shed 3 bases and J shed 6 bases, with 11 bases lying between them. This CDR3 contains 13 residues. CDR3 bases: TGTGCCAGCAGCCACCGTACTCAAAATGGCTACACCTTC. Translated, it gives CASSHRTQNGYTF.

The CDR3 is CASSTGGPGTEAFF. The CDR3 coding sequence is TGTGCCAGCTCAACCGGGGGGCCGGGGACTGAAGCTTTCTTT. The chain joins TRBV18 to TRBJ1-1; maybe TRBD1 (6 bases). Per the germline V gene, CDR1 is KGHSH and CDR2 is LQKENI. The CDR3 sequence is 14 residues long. Trimming stripped 5 bases from V and 5 bases from J, with 15 bases between.

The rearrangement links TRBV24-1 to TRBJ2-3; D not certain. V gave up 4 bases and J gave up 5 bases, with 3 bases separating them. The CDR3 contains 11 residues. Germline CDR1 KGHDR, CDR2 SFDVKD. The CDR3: CATSERDTQYF. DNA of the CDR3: TGTGCCACCAGTGAGCGAGATACGCAGTATTTT.

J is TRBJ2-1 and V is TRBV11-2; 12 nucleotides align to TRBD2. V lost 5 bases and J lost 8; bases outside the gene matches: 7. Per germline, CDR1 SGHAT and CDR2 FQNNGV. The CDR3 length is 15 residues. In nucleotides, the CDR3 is TGTGCCAGCAGCCGCTCGACTAGCGGGAGTTATGAGCAGTTCTTC. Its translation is CASSRSTSGSYEQFF.

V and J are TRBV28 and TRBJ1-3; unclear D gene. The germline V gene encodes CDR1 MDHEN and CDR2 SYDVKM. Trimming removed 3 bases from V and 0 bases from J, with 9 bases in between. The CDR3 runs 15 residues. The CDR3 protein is CASSFGGSSGNTIYF. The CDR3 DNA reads TGTGCCAGCAGTTTCGGCGGGAGCTCTGGAAACACCATATATTTT.

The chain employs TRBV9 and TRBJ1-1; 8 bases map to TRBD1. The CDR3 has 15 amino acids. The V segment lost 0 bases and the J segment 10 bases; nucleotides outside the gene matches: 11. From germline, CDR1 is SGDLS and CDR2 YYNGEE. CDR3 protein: CASSVDTTGGRSAFF. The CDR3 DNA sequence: TGTGCCAGCAGCGTAGACACTACAGGGGGAAGGTCAGCTTTCTTT.

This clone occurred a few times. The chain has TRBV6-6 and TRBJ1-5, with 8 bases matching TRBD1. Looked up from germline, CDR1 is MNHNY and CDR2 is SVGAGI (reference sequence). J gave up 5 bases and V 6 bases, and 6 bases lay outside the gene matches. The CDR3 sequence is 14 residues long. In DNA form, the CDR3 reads TGTGCCAGCAGGGACGGGACAGGAGATCAGCCCCAGCATTTT. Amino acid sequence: CASRDGTGDQPQHF.

The CDR3 reads CAWSPGGGSPLHF. In DNA, the CDR3 is TGTGCCTGGAGCCCAGGGGGCGGCTCACCCCTCCACTTT. This chain connects TRBV30 to TRBJ1-6; 8 bases line up with TRBD1. The CDR3 has 13 amino acids. Germline V gives CDR1 GTSNPN, CDR2 SVGIG (reference sequence). V was pared by 3 bases and J by 10 bases, with 5 bases of the junction left unmatched.

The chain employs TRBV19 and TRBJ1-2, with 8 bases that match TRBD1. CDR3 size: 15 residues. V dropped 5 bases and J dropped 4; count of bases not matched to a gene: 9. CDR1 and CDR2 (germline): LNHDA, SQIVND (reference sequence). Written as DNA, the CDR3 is TGTGCCAGTAGTTCGACAGGGGATAGTGCCTATGGCTACACCTTC. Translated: CASSSTGDSAYGYTF.

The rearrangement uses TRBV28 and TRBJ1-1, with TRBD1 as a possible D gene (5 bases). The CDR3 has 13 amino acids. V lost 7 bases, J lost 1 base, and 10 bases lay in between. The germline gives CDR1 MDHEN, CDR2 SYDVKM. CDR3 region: CASIPGQNTEAFF. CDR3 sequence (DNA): TGTGCCAGCATACCAGGACAGAACACTGAAGCTTTCTTT.

CDR3 protein: CASSLGASNYGYTF. The CDR3 DNA sequence: TGTGCCAGCAGCCTAGGAGCTTCTAACTATGGCTACACCTTC. The J gene is TRBJ1-2, the V gene TRBV4-2; D gene uncertain. This CDR3 is 14 amino acids long. Germline V gives CDR1 LGHNA, CDR2 YNFKEQ. V gave up 4 bases and J gave up 0 bases, with 9 bases separating them.

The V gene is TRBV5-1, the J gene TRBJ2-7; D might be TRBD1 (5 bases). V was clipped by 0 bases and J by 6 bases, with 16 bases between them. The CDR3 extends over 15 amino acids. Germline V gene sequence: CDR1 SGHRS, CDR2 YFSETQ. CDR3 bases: TGCGCCAGCAGCTTGGGTTCGACAGTCCCCGGCGAGCAGTACTTC. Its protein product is CASSLGSTVPGEQYF.

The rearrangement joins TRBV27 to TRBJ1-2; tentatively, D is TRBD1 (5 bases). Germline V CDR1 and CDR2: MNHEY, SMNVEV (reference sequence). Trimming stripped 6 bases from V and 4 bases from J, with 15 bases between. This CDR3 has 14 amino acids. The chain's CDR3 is CASRTGGVSYGYTF. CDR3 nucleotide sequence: TGTGCCAGCAGAACGGGGGGGGTATCCTATGGCTACACCTTC.

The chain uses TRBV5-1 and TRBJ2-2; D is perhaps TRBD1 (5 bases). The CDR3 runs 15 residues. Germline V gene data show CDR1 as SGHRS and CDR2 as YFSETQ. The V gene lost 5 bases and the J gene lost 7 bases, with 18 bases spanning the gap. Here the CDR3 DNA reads TGCGCCAGCAGACTGGTGGCTAGGGGCGGCGGGGAGCTGTTTTTT. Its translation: CASRLVARGGGELFF.

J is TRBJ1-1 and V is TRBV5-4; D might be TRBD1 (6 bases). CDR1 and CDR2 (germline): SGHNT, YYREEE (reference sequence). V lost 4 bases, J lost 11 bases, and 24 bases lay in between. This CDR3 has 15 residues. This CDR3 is CASSPRGGFQSRAFF. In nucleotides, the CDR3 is TGTGCCAGCAGCCCGCGGGGGGGCTTCCAGTCACGGGCTTTCTTT.

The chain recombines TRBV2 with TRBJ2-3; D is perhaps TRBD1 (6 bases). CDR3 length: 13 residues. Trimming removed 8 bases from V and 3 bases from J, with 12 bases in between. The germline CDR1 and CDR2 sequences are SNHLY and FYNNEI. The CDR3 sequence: CASLYRETDTQYF. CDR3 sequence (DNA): TGTGCCAGCTTGTACAGGGAGACAGATACGCAGTATTTT.

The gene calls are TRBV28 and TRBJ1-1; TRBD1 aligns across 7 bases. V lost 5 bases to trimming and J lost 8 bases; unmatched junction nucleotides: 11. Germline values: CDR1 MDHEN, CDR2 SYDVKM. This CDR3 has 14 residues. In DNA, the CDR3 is TGTGCCAGCAGTGGCTCACGGGACAGTAGAGAAGCTTTCTTT. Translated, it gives CASSGSRDSREAFF.

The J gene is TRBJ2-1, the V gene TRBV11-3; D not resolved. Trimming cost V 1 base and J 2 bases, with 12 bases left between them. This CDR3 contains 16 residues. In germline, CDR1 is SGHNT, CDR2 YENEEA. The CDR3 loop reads CASSLVAEAPYNEQFF. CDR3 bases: TGTGCCAGCAGCTTAGTGGCGGAAGCCCCCTACAATGAGCAGTTCTTC.

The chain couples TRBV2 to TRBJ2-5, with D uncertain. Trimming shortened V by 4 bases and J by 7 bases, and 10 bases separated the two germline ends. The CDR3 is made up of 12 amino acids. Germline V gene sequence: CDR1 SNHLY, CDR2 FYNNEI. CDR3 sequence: CASSAVAGTQYF. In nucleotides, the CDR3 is TGTGCCAGCAGTGCAGTAGCCGGGACCCAGTACTTC.